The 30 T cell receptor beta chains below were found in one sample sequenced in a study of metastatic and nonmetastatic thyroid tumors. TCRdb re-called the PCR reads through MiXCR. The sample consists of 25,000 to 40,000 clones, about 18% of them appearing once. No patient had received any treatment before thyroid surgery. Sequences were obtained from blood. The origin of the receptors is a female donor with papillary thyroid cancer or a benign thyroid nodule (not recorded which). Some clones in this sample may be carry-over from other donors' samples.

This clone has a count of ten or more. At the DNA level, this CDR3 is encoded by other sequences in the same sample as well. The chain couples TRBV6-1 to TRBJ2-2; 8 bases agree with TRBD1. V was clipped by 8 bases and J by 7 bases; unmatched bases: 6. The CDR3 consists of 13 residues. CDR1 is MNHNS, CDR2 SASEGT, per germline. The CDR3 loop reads CASRDRNVGELFF. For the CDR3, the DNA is TGTGCCAGCCGGGACAGGAACGTCGGGGAGCTGTTTTTT.

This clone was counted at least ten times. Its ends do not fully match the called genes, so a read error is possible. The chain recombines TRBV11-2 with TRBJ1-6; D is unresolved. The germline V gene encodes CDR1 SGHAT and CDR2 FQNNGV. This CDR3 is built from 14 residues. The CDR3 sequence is CASSLDPRSSPLHF. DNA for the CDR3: TGTGCCAGCAGCCTAGACCCTAGAAGTTCACCCCTCCACTTT.

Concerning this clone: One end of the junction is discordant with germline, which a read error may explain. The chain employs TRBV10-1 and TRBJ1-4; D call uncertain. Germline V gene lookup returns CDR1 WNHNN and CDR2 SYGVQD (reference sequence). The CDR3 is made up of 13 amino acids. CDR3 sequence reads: CASSEGFFGKLLF. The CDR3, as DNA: TGCGCTAGCAGTGAAGGGTTTTTCGGAAAACTGCTTTTT.

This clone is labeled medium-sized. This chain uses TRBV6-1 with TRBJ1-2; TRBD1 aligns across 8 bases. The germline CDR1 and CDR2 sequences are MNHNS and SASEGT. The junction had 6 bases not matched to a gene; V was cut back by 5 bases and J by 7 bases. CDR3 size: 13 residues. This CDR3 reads CASSRTGMTGYTF. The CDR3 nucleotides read TGTGCCAGCAGTCGGACAGGGATGACTGGCTACACCTTC.

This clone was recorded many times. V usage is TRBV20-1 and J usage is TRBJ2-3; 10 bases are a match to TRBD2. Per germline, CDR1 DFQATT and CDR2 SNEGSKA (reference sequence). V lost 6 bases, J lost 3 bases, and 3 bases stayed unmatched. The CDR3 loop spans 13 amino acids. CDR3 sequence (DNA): TGCAGTGCCGAGCGGGAGGGAACAGATACGCAGTATTTT. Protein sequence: CSAEREGTDTQYF.

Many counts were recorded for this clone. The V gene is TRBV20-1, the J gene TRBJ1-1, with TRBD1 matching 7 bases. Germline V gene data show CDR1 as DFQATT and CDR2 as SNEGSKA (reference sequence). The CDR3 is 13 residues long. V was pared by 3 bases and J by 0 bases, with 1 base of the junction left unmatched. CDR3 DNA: TGCAGTGCTAGGGGACAGTTGAACACTGAAGCTTTCTTT. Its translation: CSARGQLNTEAFF.

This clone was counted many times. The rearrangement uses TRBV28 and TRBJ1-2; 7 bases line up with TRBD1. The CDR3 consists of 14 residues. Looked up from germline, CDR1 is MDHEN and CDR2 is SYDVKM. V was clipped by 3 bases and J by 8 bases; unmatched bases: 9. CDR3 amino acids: CASSLLTGELGYTF. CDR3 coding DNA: TGTGCCAGCAGTTTGTTAACAGGGGAATTGGGCTACACCTTC.

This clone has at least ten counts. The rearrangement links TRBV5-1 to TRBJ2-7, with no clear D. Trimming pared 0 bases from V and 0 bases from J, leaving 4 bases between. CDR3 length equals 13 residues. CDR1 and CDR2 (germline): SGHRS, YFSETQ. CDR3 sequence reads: CASSLGASYEQYF. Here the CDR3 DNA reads TGCGCCAGCAGCTTGGGGGCCTCCTACGAGCAGTACTTC.

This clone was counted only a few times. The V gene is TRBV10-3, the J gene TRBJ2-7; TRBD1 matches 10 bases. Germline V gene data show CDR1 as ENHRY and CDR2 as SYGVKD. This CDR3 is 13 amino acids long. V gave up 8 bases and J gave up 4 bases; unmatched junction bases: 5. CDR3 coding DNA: TGTGCCATCTCCAGACAGGGGGCGTACGAGCAGTACTTC. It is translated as CAISRQGAYEQYF.

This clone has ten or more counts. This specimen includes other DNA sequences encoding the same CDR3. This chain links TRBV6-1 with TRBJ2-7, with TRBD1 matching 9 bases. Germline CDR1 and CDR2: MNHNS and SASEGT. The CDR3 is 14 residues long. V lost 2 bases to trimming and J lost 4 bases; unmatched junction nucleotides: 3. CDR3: CASSETTGGYEQYF. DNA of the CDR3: TGTGCCAGCAGTGAAACGACAGGGGGATACGAGCAGTACTTC.

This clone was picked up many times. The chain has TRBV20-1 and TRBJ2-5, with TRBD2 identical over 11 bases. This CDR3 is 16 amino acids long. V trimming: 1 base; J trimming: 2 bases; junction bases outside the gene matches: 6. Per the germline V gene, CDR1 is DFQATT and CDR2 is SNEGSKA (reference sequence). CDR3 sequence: CSARGGSGREQETQYF. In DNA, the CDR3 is TGCAGTGCTAGAGGGGGTAGCGGGAGGGAACAAGAGACCCAGTACTTC.

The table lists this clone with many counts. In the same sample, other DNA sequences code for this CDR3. The DNA for the CDR3 is TGCAGTGCTAGAAAGGGGGGCGGGGTTCGGGGCTACACCTTC. Translation gives CSARKGGGVRGYTF. The chain joins TRBV20-1 to TRBJ1-2, with D possibly being TRBD1 (6 bases). CDR3 length: 14 residues. Trimming took off 2 bases at V and 8 bases at J, with 18 bases between the two ends. Germline V lookup: CDR1 DFQATT, CDR2 SNEGSKA (reference sequence).

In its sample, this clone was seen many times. CDR3 bases: TGTGCCAGCAGTGAAGCGGGAGGCACAGATACGCAGTATTTT. This translates into CASSEAGGTDTQYF. The gene calls are TRBV6-4 and TRBJ2-3; 8 positions agree with TRBD2. The CDR3 extends over 14 amino acids. Trimming took 3 bases from V and 1 from J; bases not matched to a gene: 0. The germline CDR1 and CDR2 sequences are MRHNA and SNTAGT.

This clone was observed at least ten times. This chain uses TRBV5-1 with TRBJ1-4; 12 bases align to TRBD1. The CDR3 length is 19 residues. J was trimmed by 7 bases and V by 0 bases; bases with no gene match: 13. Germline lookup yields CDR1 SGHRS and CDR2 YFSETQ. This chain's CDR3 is CASSLEGQGAPGISEKLFF. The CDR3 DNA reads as TGCGCCAGCAGCTTGGAGGGACAGGGGGCGCCGGGGATTAGTGAAAAACTGTTTTTT.

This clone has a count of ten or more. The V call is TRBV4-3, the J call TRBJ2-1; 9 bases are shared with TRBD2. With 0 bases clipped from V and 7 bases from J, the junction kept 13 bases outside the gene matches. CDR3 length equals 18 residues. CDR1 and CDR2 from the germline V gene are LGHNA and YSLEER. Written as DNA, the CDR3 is TGCGCCAGCAGCCAAGAGGAGCTAGCGGGATATAAGGAGAATGAGCAGTTCTTC. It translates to CASSQEELAGYKENEQFF.

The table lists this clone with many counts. CDR3 sequence: CASSSAWDFRQFF. DNA of the CDR3: TGTGCCAGCAGCTCGGCGTGGGACTTCCGGCAGTTCTTC. This chain joins TRBV7-2 and TRBJ2-1; maybe TRBD2 (6 bases). Germline assignment: CDR1 SGHTA and CDR2 FQGNSA. The CDR3 has 13 residues. Trimming left V 4 bases short and J 12 bases short, with 16 bases between.

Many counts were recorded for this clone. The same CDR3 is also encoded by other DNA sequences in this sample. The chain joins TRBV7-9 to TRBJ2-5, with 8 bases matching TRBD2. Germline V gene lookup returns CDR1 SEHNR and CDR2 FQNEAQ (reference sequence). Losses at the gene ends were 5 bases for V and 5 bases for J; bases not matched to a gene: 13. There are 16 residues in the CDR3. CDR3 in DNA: TGTGCCAGCAGCAAGGACGGGACTAGATCAGGCGAGACCCAGTACTTC. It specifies CASSKDGTRSGETQYF.

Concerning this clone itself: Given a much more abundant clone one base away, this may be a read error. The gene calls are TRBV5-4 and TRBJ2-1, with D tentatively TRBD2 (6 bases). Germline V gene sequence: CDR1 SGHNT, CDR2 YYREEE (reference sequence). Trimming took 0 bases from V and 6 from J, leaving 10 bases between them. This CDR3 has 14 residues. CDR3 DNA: TGTGCCAGCAGCTTGGCCGTGACTAGCAATGAGCAGTTCTTC. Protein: CASSLAVTSNEQFF.

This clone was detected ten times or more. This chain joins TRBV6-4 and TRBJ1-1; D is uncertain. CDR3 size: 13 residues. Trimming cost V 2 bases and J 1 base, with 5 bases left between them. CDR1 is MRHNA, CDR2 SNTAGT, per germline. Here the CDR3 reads CASSDRANTEAFF. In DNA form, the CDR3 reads TGTGCCAGCAGTGACAGGGCGAACACTGAAGCTTTCTTT.

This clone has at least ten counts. In DNA, the CDR3 is TGTGCCAGCAGCCGTCTCAGCGGATTAAGCACAGATACGCAGTATTTT. This translates into CASSRLSGLSTDTQYF. This chain joins TRBV11-1 and TRBJ2-3, with D tentatively TRBD2 (5 bases). The CDR3 is made up of 16 amino acids. The V gene's germline CDR1 is SGHAT and CDR2 FQDESV (reference sequence). Between the trimmed V and J ends, which lost 5 bases and 0 bases, there was a span of 15 bases. Variable domain in full (rest from reference TRBV11-1 and TRBJ2-3): EAEVAQSPRYKITEKSQAVAFWCDPISGHATLYWYRQILGQGPELLVQFQDESVVDDSQLPKDRFSAERLKGVDSTLKIQPAELGDSAMYLCASSRLSGLSTDTQYFGPGTRLTVL.

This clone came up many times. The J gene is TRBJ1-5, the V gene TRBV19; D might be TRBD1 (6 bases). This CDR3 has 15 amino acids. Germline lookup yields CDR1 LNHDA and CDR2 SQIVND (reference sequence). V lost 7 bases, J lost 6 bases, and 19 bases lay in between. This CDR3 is CASIPTWGAGQPQHF. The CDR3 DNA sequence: TGTGCCAGTATCCCAACGTGGGGGGCGGGTCAGCCCCAGCATTTT.

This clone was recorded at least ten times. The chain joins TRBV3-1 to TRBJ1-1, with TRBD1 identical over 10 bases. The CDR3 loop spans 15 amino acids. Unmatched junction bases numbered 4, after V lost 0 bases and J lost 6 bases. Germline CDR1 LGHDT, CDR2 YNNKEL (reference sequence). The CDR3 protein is CASSQEWDRGSEAFF. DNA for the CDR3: TGTGCCAGCAGCCAAGAGTGGGACAGGGGATCTGAAGCTTTCTTT.

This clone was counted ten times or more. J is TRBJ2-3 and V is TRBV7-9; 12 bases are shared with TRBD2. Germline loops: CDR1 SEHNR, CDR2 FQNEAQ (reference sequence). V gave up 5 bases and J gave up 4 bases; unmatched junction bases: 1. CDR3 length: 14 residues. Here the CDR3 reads CASSPSGGADTQYF. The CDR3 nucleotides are TGTGCCAGCAGCCCTAGCGGGGGGGCAGATACGCAGTATTTT.

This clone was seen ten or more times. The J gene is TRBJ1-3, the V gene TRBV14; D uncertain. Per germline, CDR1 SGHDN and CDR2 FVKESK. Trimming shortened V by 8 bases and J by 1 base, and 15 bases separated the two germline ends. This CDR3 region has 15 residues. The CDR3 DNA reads TGTGCCAGCGAGGCCCTTACTGGGTCTGGAAACACCATATATTTT. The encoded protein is CASEALTGSGNTIYF.

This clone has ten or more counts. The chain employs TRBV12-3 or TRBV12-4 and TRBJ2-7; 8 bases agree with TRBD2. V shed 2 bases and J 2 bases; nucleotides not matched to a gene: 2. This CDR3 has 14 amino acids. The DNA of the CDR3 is TGTGCCAGCAGTTTAAGTAGCGGGGCCTACGAGCAGTACTTC. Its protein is CASSLSSGAYEQYF.

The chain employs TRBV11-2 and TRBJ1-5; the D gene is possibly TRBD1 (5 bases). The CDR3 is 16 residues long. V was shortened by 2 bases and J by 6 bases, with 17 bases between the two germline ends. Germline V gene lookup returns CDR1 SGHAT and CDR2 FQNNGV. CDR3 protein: CASSLFGATGGQPQHF. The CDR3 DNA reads TGTGCCAGCAGCTTATTCGGGGCAACGGGTGGTCAGCCCCAGCATTTT.

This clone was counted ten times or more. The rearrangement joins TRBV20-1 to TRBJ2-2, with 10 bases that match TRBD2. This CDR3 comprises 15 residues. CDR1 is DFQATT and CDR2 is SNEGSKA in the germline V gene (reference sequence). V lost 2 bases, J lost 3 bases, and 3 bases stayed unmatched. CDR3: CSARSGRAYTGELFF. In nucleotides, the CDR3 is TGCAGTGCTAGAAGCGGGAGGGCGTACACCGGGGAGCTGTTTTTT.

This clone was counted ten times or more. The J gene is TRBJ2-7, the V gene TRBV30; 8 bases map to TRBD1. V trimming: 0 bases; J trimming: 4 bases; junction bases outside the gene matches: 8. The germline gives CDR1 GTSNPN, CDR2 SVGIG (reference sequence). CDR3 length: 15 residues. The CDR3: CAWSVPARGRYEQYF. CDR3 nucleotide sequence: TGTGCCTGGAGTGTACCCGCCAGGGGGCGATACGAGCAGTACTTC.

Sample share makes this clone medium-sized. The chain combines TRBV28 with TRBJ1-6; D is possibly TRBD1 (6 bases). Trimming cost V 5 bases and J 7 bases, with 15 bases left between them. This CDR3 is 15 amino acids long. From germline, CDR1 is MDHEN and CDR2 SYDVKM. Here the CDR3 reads CASSLGGKMNSPLHF. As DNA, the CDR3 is TGTGCCAGCAGTCTAGGGGGGAAGATGAATTCACCCCTCCACTTT.

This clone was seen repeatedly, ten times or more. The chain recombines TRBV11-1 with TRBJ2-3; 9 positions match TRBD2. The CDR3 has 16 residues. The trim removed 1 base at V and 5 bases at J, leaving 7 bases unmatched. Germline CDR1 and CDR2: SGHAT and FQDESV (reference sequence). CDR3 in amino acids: CASSLGTSVKGDTQYF. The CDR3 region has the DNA TGTGCCAGCAGCTTAGGGACTAGCGTTAAGGGAGATACGCAGTATTTT.